The clone carrying this T cell receptor (beta chain) occurred a few times. This entry belongs to a study of blood T cell repertoires in COVID-19. Germline V gene sequence: CDR1 SGHTA, CDR2 FQGNSA. The CDR3 extends over 16 amino acids. The junction had 7 bases not matched to a gene; V was cut back by 0 bases and J by 5 bases. In the authors' workflow: Estimation of nucleated cell counts relied on the amplification of reference gene primers. Method: immunoSEQ multiplex PCR; TCRdb's copy keeps in-frame clones and lacks some. V and J calls and clone size are those listed in that table; D and trimming were worked out from the DNA. Here the sample spans about 190,000 clones, about 84% being singletons.

The sequenced sample was peripheral blood. The sequence was obtained from a woman in her 30s with acute or convalescent COVID-19. The chain carries TRBV7-2 and TRBJ1-2, with TRBD1 identical over 9 bases. CDR3 loop: CASSLAILGQGYGYTF. The CDR3 DNA reads as TGTGCCAGCAGCTTAGCGATTCTGGGACAGGGATATGGCTACACCTTC.